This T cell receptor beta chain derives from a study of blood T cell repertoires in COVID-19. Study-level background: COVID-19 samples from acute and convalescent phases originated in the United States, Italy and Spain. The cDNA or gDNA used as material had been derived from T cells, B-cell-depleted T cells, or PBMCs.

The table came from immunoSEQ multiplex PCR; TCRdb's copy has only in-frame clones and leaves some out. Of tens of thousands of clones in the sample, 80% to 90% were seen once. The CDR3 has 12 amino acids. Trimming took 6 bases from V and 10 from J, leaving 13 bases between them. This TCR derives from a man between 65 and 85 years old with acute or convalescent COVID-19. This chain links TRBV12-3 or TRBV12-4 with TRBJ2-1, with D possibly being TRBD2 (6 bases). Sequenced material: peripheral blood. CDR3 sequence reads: CASRSRDLEQFF. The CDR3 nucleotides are TGTGCCAGCAGGTCGCGGGATTTGGAGCAGTTCTTC.